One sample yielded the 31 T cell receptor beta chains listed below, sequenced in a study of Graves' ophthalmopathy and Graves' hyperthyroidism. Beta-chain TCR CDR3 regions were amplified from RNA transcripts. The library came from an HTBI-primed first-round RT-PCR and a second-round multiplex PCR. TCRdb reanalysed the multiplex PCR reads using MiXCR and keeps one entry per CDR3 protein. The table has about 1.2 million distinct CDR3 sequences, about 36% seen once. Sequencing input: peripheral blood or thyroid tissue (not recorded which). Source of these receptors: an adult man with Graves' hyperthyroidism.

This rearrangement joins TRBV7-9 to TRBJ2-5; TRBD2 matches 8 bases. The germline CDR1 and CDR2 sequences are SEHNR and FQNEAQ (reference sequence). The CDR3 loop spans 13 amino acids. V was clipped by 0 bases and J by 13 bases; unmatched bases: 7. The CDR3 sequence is CASSLAPGGGRYF. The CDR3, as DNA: TGTGCCAGCAGCTTAGCGCCGGGAGGGGGACGGTACTTC.

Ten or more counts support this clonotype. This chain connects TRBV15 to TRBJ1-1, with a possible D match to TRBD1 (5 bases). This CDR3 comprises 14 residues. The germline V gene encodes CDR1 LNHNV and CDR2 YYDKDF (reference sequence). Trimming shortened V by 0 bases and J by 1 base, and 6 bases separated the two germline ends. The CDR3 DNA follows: TGTGCCACCAGCAGAGATGGGGGGAACACTGAAGCTTTCTTT. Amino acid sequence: CATSRDGGNTEAFF.

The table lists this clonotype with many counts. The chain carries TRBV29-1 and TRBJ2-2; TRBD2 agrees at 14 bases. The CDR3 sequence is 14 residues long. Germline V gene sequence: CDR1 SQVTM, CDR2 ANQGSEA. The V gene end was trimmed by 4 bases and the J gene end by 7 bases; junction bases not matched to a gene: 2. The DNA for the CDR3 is TGCAGCGTTGGACTAGCGGGAGGGGGCGGGGAGCTGTTTTTT. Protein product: CSVGLAGGGGELFF.

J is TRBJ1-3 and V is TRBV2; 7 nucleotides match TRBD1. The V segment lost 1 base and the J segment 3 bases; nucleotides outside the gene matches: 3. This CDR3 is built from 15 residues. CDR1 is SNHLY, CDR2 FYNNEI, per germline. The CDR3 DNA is TGTGCCAGCAGTGAAGACAGGGGTGTTGGAAACACCATATATTTT. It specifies CASSEDRGVGNTIYF.

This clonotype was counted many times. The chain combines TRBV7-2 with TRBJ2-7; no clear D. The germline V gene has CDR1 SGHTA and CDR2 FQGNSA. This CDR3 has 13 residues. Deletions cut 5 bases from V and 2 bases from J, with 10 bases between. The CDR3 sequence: CASSQVSPYEQYF. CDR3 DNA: TGTGCCAGCAGCCAAGTTTCCCCCTACGAGCAGTACTTC.

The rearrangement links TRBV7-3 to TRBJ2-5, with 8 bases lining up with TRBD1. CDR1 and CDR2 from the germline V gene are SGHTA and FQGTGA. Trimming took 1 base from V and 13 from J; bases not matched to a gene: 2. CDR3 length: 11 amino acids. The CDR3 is CASSLKGTGYF. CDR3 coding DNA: TGTGCCAGCAGCTTAAAGGGGACAGGGTACTTC.

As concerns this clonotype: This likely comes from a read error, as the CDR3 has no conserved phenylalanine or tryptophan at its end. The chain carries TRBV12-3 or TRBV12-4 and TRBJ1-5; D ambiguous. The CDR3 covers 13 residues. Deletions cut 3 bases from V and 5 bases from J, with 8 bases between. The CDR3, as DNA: TGTGCCAGCAGTTTCTGGGAGGATCAGCCCCAGCATCTT. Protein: CASSFWEDQPQHL.

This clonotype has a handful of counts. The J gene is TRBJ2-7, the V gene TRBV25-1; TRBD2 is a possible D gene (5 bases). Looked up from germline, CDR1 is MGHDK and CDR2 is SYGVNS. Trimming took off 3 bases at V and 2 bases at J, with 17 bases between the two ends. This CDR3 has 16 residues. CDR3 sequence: CASSETRSGRAYEQYF. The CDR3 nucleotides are TGTGCCAGCAGTGAGACGCGGAGCGGCCGGGCCTACGAGCAGTACTTC.

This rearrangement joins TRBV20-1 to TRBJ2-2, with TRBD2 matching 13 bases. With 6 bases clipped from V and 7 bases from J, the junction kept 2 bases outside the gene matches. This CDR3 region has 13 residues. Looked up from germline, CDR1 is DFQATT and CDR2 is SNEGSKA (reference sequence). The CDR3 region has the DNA TGCAGTGCCAGGACTAGCGGGAGCGGGGAGCTGTTTTTT. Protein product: CSARTSGSGELFF.

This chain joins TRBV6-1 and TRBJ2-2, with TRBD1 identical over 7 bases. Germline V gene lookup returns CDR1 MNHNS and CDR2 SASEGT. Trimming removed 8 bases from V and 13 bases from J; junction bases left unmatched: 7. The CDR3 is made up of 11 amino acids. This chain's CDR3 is CASAPGTALFF. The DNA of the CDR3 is TGTGCCAGCGCTCCCGGGACAGCGCTGTTTTTT.

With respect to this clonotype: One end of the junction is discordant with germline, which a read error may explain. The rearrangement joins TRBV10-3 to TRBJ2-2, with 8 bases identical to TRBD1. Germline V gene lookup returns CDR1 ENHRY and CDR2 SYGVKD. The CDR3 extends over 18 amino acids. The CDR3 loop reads CASSEIRSGGLNTGELFF. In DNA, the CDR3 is TGTGCCAGCAGTGAAATAAGGTCAGGGGGCCTGAACACCGGGGAGCTGTTTTTT.

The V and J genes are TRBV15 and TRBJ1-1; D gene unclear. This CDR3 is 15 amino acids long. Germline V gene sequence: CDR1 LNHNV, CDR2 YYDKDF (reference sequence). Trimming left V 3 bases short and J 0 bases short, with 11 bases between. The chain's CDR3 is CATSSDHGLNTEAFF. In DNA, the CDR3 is TGTGCCACCAGCAGTGACCACGGATTGAACACTGAAGCTTTCTTT.

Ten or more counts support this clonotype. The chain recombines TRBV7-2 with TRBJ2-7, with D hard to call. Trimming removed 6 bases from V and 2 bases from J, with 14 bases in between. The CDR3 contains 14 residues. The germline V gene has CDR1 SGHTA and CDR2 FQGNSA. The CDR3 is CASRPGAVTYEQYF. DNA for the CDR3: TGTGCCAGCAGACCAGGCGCCGTTACCTACGAGCAGTACTTC.

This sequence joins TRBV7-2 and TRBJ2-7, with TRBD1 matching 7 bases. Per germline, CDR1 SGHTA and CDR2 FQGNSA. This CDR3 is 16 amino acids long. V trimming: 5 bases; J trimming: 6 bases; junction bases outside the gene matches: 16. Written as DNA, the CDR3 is TGTGCCAGCAGCGCTAACAGGGGAACGGGTCCGGGCGAGCAGTACTTC. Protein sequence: CASSANRGTGPGEQYF.

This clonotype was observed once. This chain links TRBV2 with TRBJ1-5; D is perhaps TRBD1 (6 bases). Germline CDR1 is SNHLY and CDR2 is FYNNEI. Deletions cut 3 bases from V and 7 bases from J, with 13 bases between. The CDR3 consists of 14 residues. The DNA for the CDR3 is TGTGCCAGCAGTGACGTGGGGGGCCAGCAGCCCCAGCATTTT. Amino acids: CASSDVGGQQPQHF.

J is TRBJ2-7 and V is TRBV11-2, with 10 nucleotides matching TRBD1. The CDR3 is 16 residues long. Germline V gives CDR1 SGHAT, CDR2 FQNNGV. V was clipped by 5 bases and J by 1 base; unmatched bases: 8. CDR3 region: CASSLTGTGVSYEQYF. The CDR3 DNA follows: TGTGCCAGCAGCCTCACCGGGACAGGGGTGTCCTACGAGCAGTACTTC.

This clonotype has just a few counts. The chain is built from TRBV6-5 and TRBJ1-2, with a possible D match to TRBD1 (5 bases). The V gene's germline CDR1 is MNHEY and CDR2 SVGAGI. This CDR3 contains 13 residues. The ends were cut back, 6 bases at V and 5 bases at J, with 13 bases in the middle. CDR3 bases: TGTGCCAGCAGCTTAGGGGCCCGGTATGGCTACACCTTC. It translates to CASSLGARYGYTF.

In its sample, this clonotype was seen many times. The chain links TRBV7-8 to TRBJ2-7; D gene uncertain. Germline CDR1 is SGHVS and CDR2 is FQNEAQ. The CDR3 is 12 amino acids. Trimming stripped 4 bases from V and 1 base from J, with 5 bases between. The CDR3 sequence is CASSSWSYEQYF. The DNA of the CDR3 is TGTGCCAGCAGCTCGTGGTCCTACGAGCAGTACTTC.

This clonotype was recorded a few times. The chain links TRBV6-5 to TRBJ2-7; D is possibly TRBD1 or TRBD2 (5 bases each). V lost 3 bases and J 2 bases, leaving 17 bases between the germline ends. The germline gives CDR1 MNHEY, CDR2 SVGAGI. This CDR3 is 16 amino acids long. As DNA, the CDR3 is TGTGCCAGCAGTTATAGTGAGGGGTTGATCACCTACGAGCAGTACTTC. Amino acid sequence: CASSYSEGLITYEQYF.

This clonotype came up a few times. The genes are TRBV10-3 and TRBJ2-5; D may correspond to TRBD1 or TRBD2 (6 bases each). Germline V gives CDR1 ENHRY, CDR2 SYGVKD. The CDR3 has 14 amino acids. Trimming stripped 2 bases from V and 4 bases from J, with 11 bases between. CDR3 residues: CAISEVGGRETQYF. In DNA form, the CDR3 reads TGTGCCATCAGTGAGGTCGGGGGCCGAGAGACCCAGTACTTC.

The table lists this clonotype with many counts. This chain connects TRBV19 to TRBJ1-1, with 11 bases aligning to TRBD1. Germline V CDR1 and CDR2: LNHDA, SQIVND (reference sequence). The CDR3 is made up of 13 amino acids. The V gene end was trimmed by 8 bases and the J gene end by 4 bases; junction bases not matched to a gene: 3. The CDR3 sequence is CASGQGARTEAFF. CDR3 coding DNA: TGTGCCAGTGGACAGGGGGCGCGCACTGAAGCTTTCTTT.

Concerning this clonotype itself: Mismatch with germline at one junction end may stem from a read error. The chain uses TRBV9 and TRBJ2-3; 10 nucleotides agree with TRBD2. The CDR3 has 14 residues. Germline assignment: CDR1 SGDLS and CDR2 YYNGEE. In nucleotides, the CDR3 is TGTGCCAGCAGCGCTAGCGGGAGCAAAGATACGCAGTATTTT. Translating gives CASSASGSKDTQYF.

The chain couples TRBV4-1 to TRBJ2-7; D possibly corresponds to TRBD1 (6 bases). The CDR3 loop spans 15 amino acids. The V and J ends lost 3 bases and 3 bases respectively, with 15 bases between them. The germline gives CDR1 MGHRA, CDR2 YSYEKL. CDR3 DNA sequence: TGCGCCAGCAGCCAGCTACAGGGAGTTCACTACGAGCAGTACTTC. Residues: CASSQLQGVHYEQYF.

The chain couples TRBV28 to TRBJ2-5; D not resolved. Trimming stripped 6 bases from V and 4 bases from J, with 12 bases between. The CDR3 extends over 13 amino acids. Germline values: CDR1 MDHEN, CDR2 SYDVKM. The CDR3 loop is CASRIPFGETQYF. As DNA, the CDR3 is TGTGCCAGCAGAATCCCGTTCGGAGAGACCCAGTACTTC.

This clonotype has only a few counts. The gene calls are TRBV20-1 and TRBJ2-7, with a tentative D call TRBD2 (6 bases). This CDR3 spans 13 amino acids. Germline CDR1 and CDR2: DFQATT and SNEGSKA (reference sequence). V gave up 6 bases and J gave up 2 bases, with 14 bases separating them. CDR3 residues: CSALSEGPYEQYF. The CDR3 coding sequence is TGCAGTGCCCTCTCGGAGGGGCCCTACGAGCAGTACTTC.

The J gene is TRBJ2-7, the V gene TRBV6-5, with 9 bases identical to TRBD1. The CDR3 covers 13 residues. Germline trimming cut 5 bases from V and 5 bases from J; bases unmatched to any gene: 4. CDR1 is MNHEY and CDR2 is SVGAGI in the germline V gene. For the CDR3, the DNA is TGTGCCAGCAGTACGGACAGGGGAGACGAGCAGTACTTC. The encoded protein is CASSTDRGDEQYF.

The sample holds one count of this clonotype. The CDR3 sequence is CASRGEMGSSPLHF. The CDR3 DNA reads as TGTGCCAGTCGAGGGGAGATGGGGTCTTCACCCCTCCACTTT. J is TRBJ1-6 and V is TRBV2; TRBD1 might be the D (5 bases). The germline V gene has CDR1 SNHLY and CDR2 FYNNEI. CDR3 length: 14 amino acids. V lost 9 bases, J lost 9 bases, and 18 bases lay in between.

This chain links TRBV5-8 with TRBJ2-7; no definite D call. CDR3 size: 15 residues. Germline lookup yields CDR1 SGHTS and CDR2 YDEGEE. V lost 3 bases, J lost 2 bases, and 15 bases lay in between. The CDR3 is CASSSAPGETYEQYF. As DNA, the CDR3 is TGTGCCAGCAGCTCGGCGCCCGGAGAAACCTACGAGCAGTACTTC.

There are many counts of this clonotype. The CDR3 reads CSARGQVQGWNTEAFF. The CDR3 nucleotides are TGCAGTGCTAGAGGGCAGGTTCAGGGGTGGAACACTGAAGCTTTCTTT. This chain links TRBV20-1 with TRBJ1-1; perhaps TRBD1 as D (6 bases). This CDR3 comprises 16 residues. Germline V lookup: CDR1 DFQATT, CDR2 SNEGSKA (reference sequence). The V end was cut by 1 base, the J end by 1 base, with 16 bases between.

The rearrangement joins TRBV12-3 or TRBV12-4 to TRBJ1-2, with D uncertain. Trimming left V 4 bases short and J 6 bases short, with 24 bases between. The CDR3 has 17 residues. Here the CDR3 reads CASSYLRLSQRANGYTF. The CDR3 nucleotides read TGTGCCAGCAGTTACCTTAGGCTCTCCCAAAGGGCAAATGGCTACACCTTC.

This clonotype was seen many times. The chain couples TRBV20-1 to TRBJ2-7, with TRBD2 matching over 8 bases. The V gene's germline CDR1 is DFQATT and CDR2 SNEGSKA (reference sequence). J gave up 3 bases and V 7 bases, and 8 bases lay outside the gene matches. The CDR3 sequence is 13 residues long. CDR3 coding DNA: TGCAGTGGCACCGGGACTAGGGACTACGAGCAGTACTTC. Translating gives CSGTGTRDYEQYF.